One sample yielded the 20 T cell receptor beta chains listed below, sequenced in a study of blood T cell repertoires in COVID-19. Profiling relied on immunoSEQ multiplex PCR, and the TCRdb table lists in-frame clones only, not all of them. The repertoire holds some 150,000 clones, with 80% as singletons. Sample: peripheral blood. The receptor set was obtained from a man in his 60s with acute or convalescent COVID-19.

J is TRBJ2-3 and V is TRBV24-1; possibly TRBD1 for D (6 bases). The germline V gene has CDR1 KGHDR and CDR2 SFDVKD. The CDR3 has 16 residues. Trimming took 4 bases from V and 3 from J, leaving 16 bases between them. CDR3 DNA sequence: TGTGCCACCAGTGACCCAGGGGCGCGGTCGACAGATACGCAGTATTTT. Translated, it gives CATSDPGARSTDTQYF.

This clone has only a few counts. V gene TRBV5-1 combines with J gene TRBJ2-1; D is possibly TRBD2 (6 bases). V was pared by 2 bases and J by 5 bases, with 14 bases between. The CDR3 is 15 residues long. The germline CDR1 and CDR2 sequences are SGHRS and YFSETQ. The chain's CDR3 is CASSFVGTLNNEQFF. CDR3 nucleotides: TGCGCCAGCAGCTTTGTGGGGACTCTCAACAATGAGCAGTTCTTC.

The chain is built from TRBV4-2 and TRBJ2-1, with 10 nucleotides matching TRBD2. Germline V gene lookup returns CDR1 LGHNA and CDR2 YNFKEQ. J was trimmed by 2 bases and V by 1 base; bases with no gene match: 5. The CDR3 extends over 17 amino acids. The CDR3 here is CASSQAVGTSAYNEQFF. The CDR3 region has the DNA TGTGCCAGCAGCCAAGCGGTTGGGACTAGCGCCTACAATGAGCAGTTCTTC.

The chain joins TRBV19 to TRBJ2-5, with 8 bases matching TRBD2. From germline, CDR1 is LNHDA and CDR2 SQIVND (reference sequence). The CDR3 sequence is 15 residues long. With V trimmed by 9 bases and J by 0 bases, 9 bases remained unmatched. This CDR3 reads CASTPGGGYQETQYF. The CDR3 nucleotides read TGTGCCAGCACCCCCGGGGGGGGGTACCAAGAGACCCAGTACTTC.

The rearrangement links TRBV5-4 to TRBJ1-4; weak D call: TRBD1 (5 bases). This CDR3 contains 14 residues. Deletions cut 4 bases from V and 5 bases from J, with 12 bases between. Per germline, CDR1 SGHNT and CDR2 YYREEE (reference sequence). CDR3 DNA sequence: TGTGCCAGCAGCCGCGGACAAGGCAATGAAAAACTGTTTTTT. Its protein product is CASSRGQGNEKLFF.

J is TRBJ1-5 and V is TRBV3-1 (or the pseudogene TRBV3-2); TRBD1 aligns across 7 bases. This CDR3 is 16 amino acids long. Trimming at V came to 0 bases and at J to 9 bases, leaving 11 bases not matched to a gene. Germline values: CDR1 LGHDT, CDR2 YNNKEL (reference sequence). CDR3 region: CASSQDGTEDSRPQHF. As DNA, the CDR3 is TGTGCCAGCAGCCAAGATGGGACAGAGGATTCTAGGCCCCAGCATTTT.

This chain links TRBV27 with TRBJ2-5; D is uncertain. The CDR3 length is 14 residues. Germline assignment: CDR1 MNHEY and CDR2 SMNVEV (reference sequence). V shed 4 bases and J shed 2 bases, with 11 bases lying between them. The CDR3 bases are TGTGCCAGCAGTTACGTAACGGTTCAAGAGACCCAGTACTTC. It translates to CASSYVTVQETQYF.

The chain employs TRBV5-1 and TRBJ1-1; 7 nucleotides align to TRBD1. Germline CDR1 reads SGHRS; CDR2 reads YFSETQ. After removal of 5 bases from V and 5 bases from J, the junction contained 9 bases not matched to a gene. The CDR3 is 14 residues long. CDR3 sequence reads: CASRTRQGETEAFF. In DNA, the CDR3 is TGCGCCAGCAGAACGAGGCAGGGGGAAACTGAAGCTTTCTTT.

CDR3 DNA sequence: TGTGCCAGCCGGTGGGCCAACTCTGGAAACACCATATATTTT. This encodes CASRWANSGNTIYF. The genes are TRBV21-1 and TRBJ1-3; TRBD1 is the table's D call and was not checked against the DNA. TRBV21-1 is a known pseudogene. The CDR3 spans 14 residues.

This sequence joins TRBV21-1 and TRBJ2-7; TRBD2 is the table's D call and was not checked against the DNA. TRBV21-1 is an annotated pseudogene. The CDR3 runs to 17 residues. CDR3 amino acids: CASSKVSGGLSSYEQYF. The CDR3 region has the DNA TGTGCCAGCAGCAAAGTCTCAGGAGGACTCAGCTCCTACGAGCAGTACTTC.

In its sample, this clone was seen a few times. The chain carries TRBV4-2 and TRBJ2-1; TRBD2 might be the D (7 bases). Trimming removed 4 bases from V and 6 bases from J, with 16 bases in between. Germline V gene lookup returns CDR1 LGHNA and CDR2 YNFKEQ. The CDR3 spans 15 residues. The CDR3 DNA reads TGTGCCAGCAGCCCATCCGAGGGGGGGGCCAATGAGCAGTTCTTC. Amino acids: CASSPSEGGANEQFF.

The genes are TRBV14 and TRBJ2-7; 7 bases match TRBD2. V shed 5 bases, J shed 6 bases, and the junction held 10 bases outside the gene matches. Germline V lookup: CDR1 SGHDN, CDR2 FVKESK. This CDR3 contains 14 residues. CDR3 loop: CASSEVGGSREQYF. In DNA form, the CDR3 reads TGTGCCAGCAGCGAAGTGGGGGGGAGTCGCGAGCAGTACTTC.

This chain uses TRBV7-2 with TRBJ2-2, with D perhaps TRBD1 (5 bases). CDR3 length: 16 residues. Trimming removed 0 bases at V and 2 bases at J, with 10 bases between. Germline CDR1 SGHTA, CDR2 FQGNSA. The DNA of the CDR3 is TGTGCCAGCAGCTTAGCGTGGGGCCCAAACACCGGGGAGCTGTTTTTT. It translates to CASSLAWGPNTGELFF.

This clone has only a few counts. The chain recombines TRBV29-1 with TRBJ2-2; 13 positions match TRBD2. Germline trimming cut 5 bases from V and 7 bases from J; bases unmatched to any gene: 22. The germline CDR1 and CDR2 sequences are SQVTM and ANQGSEA. This CDR3 has 20 residues. The CDR3 DNA follows: TGCAGCGTTACTACTTGGACGGCTACAGGACTAGCGGGAGAGGTCGGGGAGCTGTTTTTT. It yields the protein CSVTTWTATGLAGEVGELFF.

The chain combines TRBV6-4 with TRBJ2-1; TRBD2 aligns across 10 bases. Germline assignment: CDR1 MRHNA and CDR2 SNTAGT. With V trimmed by 0 bases and J by 5 bases, 4 bases remained unmatched. The CDR3 covers 16 residues. In DNA, the CDR3 is TGTGCCAGCAGTGACTCGGGGACTAGCGCTCACAATGAGCAGTTCTTC. Encoded protein: CASSDSGTSAHNEQFF.

The chain employs TRBV10-3 and TRBJ2-1; 9 bases map to TRBD2. This CDR3 is 14 amino acids long. Germline V gene data show CDR1 as ENHRY and CDR2 as SYGVKD. J was trimmed by 8 bases and V by 4 bases; bases with no gene match: 6. CDR3 sequence reads: CAISGGGAVDEQFF. DNA for the CDR3: TGTGCCATCAGTGGCGGGGGGGCCGTTGATGAGCAGTTCTTC.

J is TRBJ1-2 and V is TRBV12-3 or TRBV12-4; TRBD1 aligns across 7 bases. V was pared by 4 bases and J by 13 bases, with 9 bases of the junction left unmatched. CDR3 size: 12 residues. For the CDR3, the DNA is TGTGCCAGCAGTTCCCACAGGGGCACCCCCACCTTC. Translating it yields CASSSHRGTPTF.

This rearrangement joins TRBV7-9 to TRBJ1-4; 7 bases are a match to TRBD1. V lost 4 bases and J lost 4; bases outside the gene matches: 6. The CDR3 loop spans 15 amino acids. Germline values: CDR1 SEHNR, CDR2 FQNEAQ (reference sequence). The CDR3 bases are TGTGCCAGCAGCTCGCGGACAGGCGATAATGAAAAACTGTTTTTT. Translation gives CASSSRTGDNEKLFF.

V gene TRBV5-4 combines with J gene TRBJ2-3, with 12 bases fitting TRBD2. Germline assignment: CDR1 SGHNT and CDR2 YYREEE (reference sequence). The CDR3 contains 18 residues. V shed 5 bases and J 6 bases; nucleotides not matched to a gene: 16. CDR3 sequence: CASRVGLAGGPSEDTQYF. The DNA for the CDR3 is TGTGCCAGCAGGGTCGGGCTAGCGGGGGGGCCGAGTGAGGATACGCAGTATTTT.

The V and J genes are TRBV28 and TRBJ1-2, with D tentatively TRBD1 (6 bases). Per germline, CDR1 MDHEN and CDR2 SYDVKM. V was trimmed by 5 bases and J by 14 bases, leaving 21 bases between them. The CDR3 contains 13 residues. The CDR3 protein is CASSPKPGQRRTF. CDR3 DNA: TGTGCCAGCAGTCCAAAACCTGGACAGAGGCGGACCTTC.